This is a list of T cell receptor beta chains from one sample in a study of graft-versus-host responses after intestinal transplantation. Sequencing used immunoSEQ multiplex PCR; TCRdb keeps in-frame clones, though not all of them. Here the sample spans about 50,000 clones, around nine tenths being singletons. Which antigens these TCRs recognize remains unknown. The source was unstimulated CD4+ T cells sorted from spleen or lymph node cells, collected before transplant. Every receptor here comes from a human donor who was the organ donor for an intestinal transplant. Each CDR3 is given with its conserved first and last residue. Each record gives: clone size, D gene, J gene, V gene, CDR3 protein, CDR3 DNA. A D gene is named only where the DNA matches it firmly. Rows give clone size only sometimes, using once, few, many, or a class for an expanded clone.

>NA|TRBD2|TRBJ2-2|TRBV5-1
CASTIGLAGAGELFF
TGCGCCAGCACCATAGGACTAGCGGGAGCCGGGGAGCTGTTTTTT
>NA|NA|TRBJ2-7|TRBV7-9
CASSASSYEQYF
TGTGCCAGCAGCGCTTCATCCTACGAGCAGTACTTC
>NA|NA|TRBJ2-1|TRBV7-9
CASSLLEEQFF
TGTGCCAGCAGCTTACTGGAAGAGCAGTTCTTC
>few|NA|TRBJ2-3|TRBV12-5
CASGLGQGTDTQYF
TGTGCTAGTGGTTTGGGACAGGGCACAGATACGCAGTATTTT
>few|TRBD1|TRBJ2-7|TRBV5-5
CASSLFAGGTYEQYF
TGTGCCAGCAGCTTGTTTGCAGGGGGCACCTACGAGCAGTACTTC
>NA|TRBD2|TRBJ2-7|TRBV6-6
CASSYSLAGSYEQYF
TGTGCCAGCAGTTACAGTTTAGCGGGAAGCTACGAGCAGTACTTC
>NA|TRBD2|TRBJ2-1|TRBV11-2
CASSLIRLAQGNEQFF
TGTGCCAGCAGCTTAATTAGACTAGCCCAGGGAAATGAGCAGTTCTTC
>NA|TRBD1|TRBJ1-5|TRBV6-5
CASSPDRAKQPQHF
TGTGCCAGCAGTCCTGACAGGGCGAAGCAGCCCCAGCATTTT
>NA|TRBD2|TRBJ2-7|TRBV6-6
CASRKRAGEDEQYF
TGTGCCAGCAGGAAGCGGGCGGGGGAGGACGAGCAGTACTTC
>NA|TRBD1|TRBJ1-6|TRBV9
CASSSRTGNSPLHF
TGTGCCAGCAGCTCTAGGACAGGGAATTCACCCCTCCACTTT
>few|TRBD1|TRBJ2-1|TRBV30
CAWSATGHEQFF
TGTGCCTGGAGTGCGACAGGGCATGAGCAGTTCTTC
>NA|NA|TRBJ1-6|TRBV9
CASSVETGRNNSPLHF
TGTGCCAGCAGCGTAGAAACAGGGCGCAATAATTCACCCCTCCACTTT
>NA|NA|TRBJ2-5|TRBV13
CASSLNRVETQYF
TGTGCCAGCAGCTTAAACAGGGTTGAGACCCAGTACTTC
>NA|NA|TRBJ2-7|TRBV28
CASSLGGSMYEQYF
TGTGCCAGCAGTTTAGGGGGGAGTATGTACGAGCAGTACTTC
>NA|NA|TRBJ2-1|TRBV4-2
CASSQDSFSVVNEQFF
TGTGCCAGCAGCCAAGACAGTTTTAGTGTCGTCAATGAGCAGTTCTTC
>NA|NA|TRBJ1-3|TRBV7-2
CASSLDGSRGNTIYF
TGTGCCAGCAGCTTAGACGGAAGCAGGGGAAACACCATATATTTT
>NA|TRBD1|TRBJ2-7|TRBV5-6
CASSWGQPVTYEQYF
TGTGCCAGCAGCTGGGGACAGCCAGTCACCTACGAGCAGTACTTC
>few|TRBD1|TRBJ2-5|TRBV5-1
CASRRTGPGETQYF
TGCGCCAGCAGAAGGACAGGGCCGGGGGAGACCCAGTACTTC
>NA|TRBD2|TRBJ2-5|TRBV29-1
CSSFLAGEETQYF
TGCAGCTCCTTCCTAGCGGGGGAAGAGACCCAGTACTTC
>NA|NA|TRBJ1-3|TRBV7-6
CASSLGHLSGNTIYF
TGTGCCAGCAGCTTGGGACACCTCTCTGGAAACACCATATATTTT
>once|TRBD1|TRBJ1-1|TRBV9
CASSATGSEAFF
TGTGCCAGCAGCGCGACAGGGTCTGAAGCTTTCTTT
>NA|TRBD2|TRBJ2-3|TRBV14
CASSPLAGGRTDTQYF
TGTGCCAGCAGCCCGTTAGCGGGAGGTCGGACAGATACGCAGTATTTT
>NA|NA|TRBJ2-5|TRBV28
CASRAEQTQYF
TGTGCCAGCAGGGCCGAACAGACCCAGTACTTC
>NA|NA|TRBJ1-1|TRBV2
CASSKSQGGTEAFF
TGTGCCAGCAGTAAAAGTCAGGGTGGCACTGAAGCTTTCTTT
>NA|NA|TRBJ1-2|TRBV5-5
CASSPRGYYGYTF
TGTGCCAGCAGCCCCCGGGGATACTATGGCTACACCTTC
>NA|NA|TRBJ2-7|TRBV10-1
CASSEWAQGGEQYF
TGCGCCAGCAGTGAGTGGGCCCAGGGGGGGGAGCAGTACTTC
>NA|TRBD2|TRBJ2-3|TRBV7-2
CASRVSSGSDTQYF
TGTGCCAGCAGAGTTTCTAGCGGGAGTGATACGCAGTATTTT
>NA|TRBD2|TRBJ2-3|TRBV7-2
CASSFGTSGRTDTQYF
TGTGCCAGCAGTTTCGGGACTAGCGGGAGAACAGATACGCAGTATTTT
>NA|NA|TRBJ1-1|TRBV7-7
CASSLRGDTEAFF
TGTGCTAGCAGCTTACGAGGGGACACTGAAGCTTTCTTT
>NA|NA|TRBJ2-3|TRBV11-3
CASSLAGGTDTQYF
TGTGCCAGCAGCTTAGCGGGAGGCACAGATACGCAGTATTTT
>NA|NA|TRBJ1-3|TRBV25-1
CASSEYSSGNTIYF
TGTGCCAGCAGTGAATACAGCTCTGGAAACACCATATATTTT
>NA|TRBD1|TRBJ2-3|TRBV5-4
CASSILRGTGDTQYF
TGTGCCAGCAGCATCCTCAGGGGGACGGGGGATACGCAGTATTTT
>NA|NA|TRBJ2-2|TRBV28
CASRKGNTGELFF
TGTGCCAGCAGAAAAGGGAACACCGGGGAGCTGTTTTTT
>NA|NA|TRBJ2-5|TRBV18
CASSPLQETQYF
TGTGCCAGCTCACCACTCCAAGAGACCCAGTACTTC
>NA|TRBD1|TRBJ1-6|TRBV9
CASSVVGTANSPLHF
TGTGCCAGCAGCGTAGTGGGGACAGCCAATTCACCCCTCCACTTT
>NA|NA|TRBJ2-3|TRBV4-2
CASSQPGQGGTDTQYF
TGTGCCAGCAGCCAGCCGGGTCAAGGGGGCACAGATACGCAGTATTTT
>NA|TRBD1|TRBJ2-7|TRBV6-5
CASSSRDRGYEQYF
TGTGCCAGCAGTTCCCGGGACAGGGGGTACGAGCAGTACTTC